One sample yielded the 16 T cell receptor beta chains listed below, sequenced in a study of vaccination effects on CD4 cells after COVID-19. Prior to sequencing, the ViraFEST assay stimulated PBMC with viral peptide pools, which expanded the antigen-specific CD4+ T cells. CD4+ T cells were isolated after approximately 10 days of culture. Participants got two doses of BNT162b2 or mRNA-1273 vaccine. For these receptors, no antigen is known. Assay: immunoSEQ multiplex PCR; the TCRdb copy retains only in-frame clones and omits some. The data contain around 30,000 clones, around 67% of them singletons. The sample was CD4+ T cells from PBMCs cultured with HCoV-229E spike peptides, taken after COVID-19 vaccination. Every receptor here comes from a human donor who received a COVID-19 vaccine.

This chain connects TRBV5-4 to TRBJ2-7; D not certain. Germline V lookup: CDR1 SGHNT, CDR2 YYREEE (reference sequence). The germline V and J ends were trimmed by 3 bases and 1 base, with 5 bases remaining between them. CDR3 length equals 12 residues. The chain's CDR3 is CASSYSSYEQYF. For the CDR3, the DNA is TGTGCCAGCAGCTATTCATCCTACGAGCAGTACTTC.

This sequence joins TRBV5-1 and TRBJ1-3, with a possible D match to TRBD1 (6 bases). Germline V gives CDR1 SGHRS, CDR2 YFSETQ. Between the trimmed V and J ends, which lost 5 bases and 1 base, there was a span of 13 bases. CDR3 length: 15 amino acids. CDR3: CASRAGTTSGNTIYF. The CDR3 DNA reads TGCGCCAGCAGAGCCGGGACAACTTCTGGAAACACCATATATTTT.

The chain employs TRBV5-1 and TRBJ2-7, with D possibly TRBD2 on 6 matching bases. CDR1 and CDR2 (germline): SGHRS, YFSETQ. Trimming took 6 bases from V and 2 from J, leaving 15 bases between them. The CDR3 length is 14 residues. CDR3 sequence reads: CASMDTGAPYEQYF. In DNA, the CDR3 is TGCGCCAGCATGGATACGGGAGCCCCCTACGAGCAGTACTTC.

The chain recombines TRBV19 with TRBJ1-1; 9 positions agree with TRBD1. V gave up 5 bases and J gave up 2 bases; unmatched junction bases: 9. The CDR3 covers 16 residues. Germline values: CDR1 LNHDA, CDR2 SQIVND (reference sequence). Here the CDR3 reads CASSPRTGVFNTEAFF. CDR3 in DNA: TGTGCCAGTAGTCCTCGGACAGGGGTCTTTAACACTGAAGCTTTCTTT.

The CDR3 DNA reads TGTGCCAGCAGCTCCGGTGGTTTTGGGGCCAACGTCCTGACTTTC. Translation: CASSSGGFGANVLTF. The chain links TRBV11-3 to TRBJ2-6; D ambiguous. This CDR3 has 15 amino acids. Germline CDR1 is SGHNT and CDR2 is YENEEA. Trimming pared 4 bases from V and 3 bases from J, leaving 10 bases between.

Regarding this clone: This CDR3 is also generated by other DNA sequences in the sample. The chain is built from TRBV7-2 and TRBJ2-2; 8 positions match TRBD1. Looked up from germline, CDR1 is SGHTA and CDR2 is FQGNSA. The CDR3 runs to 15 residues. With 4 bases clipped from V and 4 bases from J, the junction kept 5 bases outside the gene matches. The CDR3 is CASSSQGVSTGELFF. The CDR3 coding sequence is TGTGCCAGCAGCTCACAGGGGGTCAGCACCGGGGAGCTGTTTTTT. The full variable domain, with the rest looked up from reference TRBV7-2 and TRBJ2-2, is GAGVSQSPSNKVTEKGKDVELRCDPISGHTALYWYRQSLGQGLEFLIYFQGNSAPDKSGLPSDRFSAERTGGSVSTLTIQRTQQEDSAVYLCASSSQGVSTGELFFGEGSRLTVL.

The chain carries TRBV5-4 and TRBJ2-5, with 10 nucleotides matching TRBD2. V lost 2 bases and J lost 4; bases outside the gene matches: 14. The CDR3 is 18 residues long. CDR1 and CDR2 (germline): SGHNT, YYREEE (reference sequence). The DNA of the CDR3 is TGTGCCAGCAGCTTATTGCGCCTCTTCTCTAGCGGGGGAGAGACCCAGTACTTC. It translates to CASSLLRLFSSGGETQYF. Full variable domain (missing parts from reference TRBV5-4 and TRBJ2-5): ETGVTQSPTHLIKTRGQQVTLRCSSQSGHNTVSWYQQALGQGPQFIFQYYREEENGRGNFPPRFSGLQFPNYSSELNVNALELDDSALYLCASSLLRLFSSGGETQYFGPGTRLLVL.

The CDR3 loop reads CASSSTGGNKEAFF. CDR3 in DNA: TGTGCCAGCTCTTCGACAGGGGGGAATAAAGAAGCTTTCTTT. The chain uses TRBV6-5 and TRBJ1-1, with 9 bases aligning to TRBD1. This CDR3 has 14 residues. The J segment lost 8 bases and the V segment lost 8 bases, leaving 12 bases of the junction unmatched. Germline CDR1 MNHEY, CDR2 SVGAGI.

The chain combines TRBV6-5 with TRBJ2-1; 12 bases align to TRBD2. Germline CDR1 and CDR2: MNHEY and SVGAGI. The ends lost 7 bases at V and 10 bases at J; junction bases unmatched: 5. CDR3 length: 13 amino acids. Written as DNA, the CDR3 is TGTGCCAGCACCAGGACTAGCGGGGTCGAGCAGTTCTTC. It yields the protein CASTRTSGVEQFF.

The chain has TRBV6-5 and TRBJ1-1, with D possibly matching TRBD1 (5 bases). Germline CDR1 and CDR2: MNHEY and SVGAGI. Trimming pared 8 bases from V and 1 base from J, leaving 11 bases between. This CDR3 is 13 amino acids long. The CDR3 sequence is CASRRQQNTEAFF. The CDR3 nucleotides are TGTGCCAGCCGACGACAGCAGAACACTGAAGCTTTCTTT.

In this sample, this clone is medium-sized. V gene TRBV5-1 combines with J gene TRBJ2-1; 12 bases match TRBD2. The V gene's germline CDR1 is SGHRS and CDR2 YFSETQ. V lost 3 bases, J lost 9 bases, and 7 bases stayed unmatched. This CDR3 comprises 15 residues. The CDR3 DNA follows: TGCGCCAGCAGCTCCACTAGCGGGAGGAACGGTGAGCAGTTCTTC. It translates to CASSSTSGRNGEQFF.

This clone turned up a few times. The chain recombines TRBV14 with TRBJ2-5, with D possibly TRBD2 on 6 matching bases. The CDR3 is 14 amino acids. The V and J ends lost 2 bases and 4 bases respectively, with 11 bases between them. Germline V lookup: CDR1 SGHDN, CDR2 FVKESK. For the CDR3, the DNA is TGTGCCAGCAGCCAATACACGGGAGCAGAGACCCAGTACTTC. Its protein product is CASSQYTGAETQYF.

This chain joins TRBV7-6 and TRBJ2-1, with 13 bases aligning to TRBD2. Germline CDR1 SGHVS, CDR2 FNYEAQ. With 1 base clipped from V and 2 bases from J, the junction kept 8 bases outside the gene matches. The CDR3 contains 19 residues. The CDR3 here is CASSLGLPGLAGPYNEQFF. CDR3 in DNA: TGTGCCAGCAGCTTAGGACTGCCGGGACTAGCGGGGCCCTACAATGAGCAGTTCTTC.

The CDR3 loop reads CASSTQGVDTQYF. CDR3 coding DNA: TGTGCCAGCAGCACGCAAGGGGTCGATACGCAGTATTTT. The chain uses TRBV11-2 and TRBJ2-3, with D perhaps TRBD1 (5 bases). V lost 5 bases, J lost 6 bases, and 12 bases lay in between. This CDR3 contains 13 residues. Germline V gene lookup returns CDR1 SGHAT and CDR2 FQNNGV.

This clone was found once. The CDR3 sequence: CASSHTPTPSGGAYEQYF. The DNA for the CDR3 is TGTGCCAGTAGTCATACTCCGACCCCTAGCGGGGGGGCCTACGAGCAGTACTTC. The chain couples TRBV19 to TRBJ2-7, with 12 bases matching TRBD2. The germline gives CDR1 LNHDA, CDR2 SQIVND (reference sequence). The V and J ends lost 5 bases and 2 bases, in that order; junction bases with no gene match: 13. This CDR3 is built from 18 residues. The whole variable domain, filled in from reference TRBV19 and TRBJ2-7, reads DGGITQSPKYLFRKEGQNVTLSCEQNLNHDAMYWYRQDPGQGLRLIYYSQIVNDFQKGDIAEGYSVSREKKESFPLTVTSAQKNPTAFYLCASSHTPTPSGGAYEQYFGPGTRLTVT.

The chain couples TRBV14 to TRBJ2-5; no reliable D call. Germline V gene sequence: CDR1 SGHDN, CDR2 FVKESK. This CDR3 is built from 14 residues. Trimming cost V 1 base and J 2 bases, with 8 bases left between them. The CDR3 sequence: CASSQALHQETQYF. The CDR3 DNA sequence: TGTGCCAGCAGCCAAGCTTTACATCAAGAGACCCAGTACTTC.